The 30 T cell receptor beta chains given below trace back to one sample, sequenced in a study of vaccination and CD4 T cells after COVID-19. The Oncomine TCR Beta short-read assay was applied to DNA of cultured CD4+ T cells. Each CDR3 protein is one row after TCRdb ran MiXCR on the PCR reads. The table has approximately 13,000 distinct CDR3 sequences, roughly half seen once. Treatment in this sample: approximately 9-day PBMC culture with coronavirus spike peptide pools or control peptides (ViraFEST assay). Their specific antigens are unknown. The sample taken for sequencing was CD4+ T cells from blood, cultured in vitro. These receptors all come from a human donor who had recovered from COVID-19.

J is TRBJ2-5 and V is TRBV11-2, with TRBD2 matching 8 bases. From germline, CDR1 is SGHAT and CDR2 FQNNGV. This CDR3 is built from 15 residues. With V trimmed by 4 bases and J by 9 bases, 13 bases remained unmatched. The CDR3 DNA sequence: TGTGCCAGCAGCTCCCAAGCGGGGGCGACAATGGCCCAGTACTTC. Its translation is CASSSQAGATMAQYF. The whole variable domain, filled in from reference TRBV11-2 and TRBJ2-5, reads EAGVAQSPRYKIIEKRQSVAFWCNPISGHATLYWYQQILGQGPKLLIQFQNNGVVDDSQLPKDRFSAERLKGVDSTLKIQPAKLEDSAVYLCASSSQAGATMAQYFGPGTRLLVL.

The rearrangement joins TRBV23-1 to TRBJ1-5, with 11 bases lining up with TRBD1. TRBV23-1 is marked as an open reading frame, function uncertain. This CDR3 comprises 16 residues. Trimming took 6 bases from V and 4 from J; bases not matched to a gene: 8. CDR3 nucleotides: TGCGCCAGCAGCCCTCGGGACAGGGGGGGTAATCAGCCCCAGCATTTT. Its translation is CASSPRDRGGNQPQHF.

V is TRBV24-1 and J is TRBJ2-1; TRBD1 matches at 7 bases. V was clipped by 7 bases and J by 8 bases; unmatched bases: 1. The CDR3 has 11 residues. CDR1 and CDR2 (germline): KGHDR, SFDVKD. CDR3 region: CATSDRDEQFF. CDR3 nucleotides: TGTGCCACCAGCGACAGGGATGAGCAGTTCTTC.

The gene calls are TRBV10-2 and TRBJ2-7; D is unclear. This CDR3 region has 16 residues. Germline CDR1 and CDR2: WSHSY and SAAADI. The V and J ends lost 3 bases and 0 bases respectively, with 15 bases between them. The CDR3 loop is CASSDPGRGLSYEQYF. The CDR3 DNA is TGCGCCAGCAGTGACCCTGGAAGAGGCCTCTCCTACGAGCAGTACTTC.

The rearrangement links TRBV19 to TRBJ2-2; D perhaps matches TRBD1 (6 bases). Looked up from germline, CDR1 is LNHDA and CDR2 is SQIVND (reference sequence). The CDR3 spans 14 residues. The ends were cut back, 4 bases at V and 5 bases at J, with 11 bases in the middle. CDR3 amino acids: CASSTSGVTGELFF. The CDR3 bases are TGTGCCAGTAGTACATCAGGGGTTACCGGGGAGCTGTTTTTT.

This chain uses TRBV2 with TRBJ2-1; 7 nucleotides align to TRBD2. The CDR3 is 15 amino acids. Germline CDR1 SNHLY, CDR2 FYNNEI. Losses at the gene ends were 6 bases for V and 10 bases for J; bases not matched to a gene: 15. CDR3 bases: TGTGCCAGCAGGCAAAGGCGGGAGCCCGGTCTGGAGCAGTTCTTC. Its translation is CASRQRREPGLEQFF.

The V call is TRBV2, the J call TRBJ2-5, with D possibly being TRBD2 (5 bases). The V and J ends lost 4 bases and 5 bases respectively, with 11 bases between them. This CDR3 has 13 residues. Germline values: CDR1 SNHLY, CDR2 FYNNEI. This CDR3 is CASSGEREETQYF. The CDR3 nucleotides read TGTGCCAGCAGTGGGGAAAGGGAGGAGACCCAGTACTTC.

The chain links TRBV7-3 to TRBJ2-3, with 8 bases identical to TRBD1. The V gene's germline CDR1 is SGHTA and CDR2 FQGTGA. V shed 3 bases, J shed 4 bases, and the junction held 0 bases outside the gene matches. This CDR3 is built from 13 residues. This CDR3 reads CASSLDRADTQYF. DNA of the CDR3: TGTGCCAGCAGCTTGGACAGGGCAGATACGCAGTATTTT.

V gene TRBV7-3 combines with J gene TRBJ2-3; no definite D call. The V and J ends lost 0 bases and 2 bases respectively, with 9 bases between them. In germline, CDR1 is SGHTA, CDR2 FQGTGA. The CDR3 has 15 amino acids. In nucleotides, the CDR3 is TGTGCCAGCAGCTTAACTCCACACTCCACAGATACGCAGTATTTT. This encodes CASSLTPHSTDTQYF.

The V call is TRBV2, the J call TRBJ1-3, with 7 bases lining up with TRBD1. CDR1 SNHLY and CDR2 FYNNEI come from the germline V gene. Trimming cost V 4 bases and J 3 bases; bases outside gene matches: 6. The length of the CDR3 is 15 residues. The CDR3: CASSGQGTVGNTIYF. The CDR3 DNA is TGTGCCAGCAGTGGACAGGGCACAGTTGGAAACACCATATATTTT.

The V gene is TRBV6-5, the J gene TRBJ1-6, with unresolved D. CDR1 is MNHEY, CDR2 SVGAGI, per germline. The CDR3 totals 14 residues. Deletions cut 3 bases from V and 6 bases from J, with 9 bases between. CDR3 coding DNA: TGTGCCAGCAGTTATACGACCGTTAATTCACCCCTCCACTTT. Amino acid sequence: CASSYTTVNSPLHF.

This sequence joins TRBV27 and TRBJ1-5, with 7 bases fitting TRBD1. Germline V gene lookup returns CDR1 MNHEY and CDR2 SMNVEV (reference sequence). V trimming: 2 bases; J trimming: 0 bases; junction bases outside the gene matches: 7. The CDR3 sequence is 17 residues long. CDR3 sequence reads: CASSLGTVSYSNQPQHF. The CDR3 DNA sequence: TGTGCCAGCAGTTTAGGGACAGTGAGTTATAGCAATCAGCCCCAGCATTTT.

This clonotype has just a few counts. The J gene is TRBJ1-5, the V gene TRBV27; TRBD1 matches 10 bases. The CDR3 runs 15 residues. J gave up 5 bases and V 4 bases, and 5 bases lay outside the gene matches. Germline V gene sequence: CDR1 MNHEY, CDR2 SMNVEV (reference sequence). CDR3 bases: TGTGCCAGCAGTTCGGCCGGGACAGGGGATCAGCCCCAGCATTTT. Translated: CASSSAGTGDQPQHF.

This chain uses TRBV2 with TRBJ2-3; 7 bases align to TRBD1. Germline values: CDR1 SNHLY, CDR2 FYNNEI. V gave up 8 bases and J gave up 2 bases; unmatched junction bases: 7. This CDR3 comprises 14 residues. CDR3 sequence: CASEGQAYTDTQYF. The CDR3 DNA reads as TGTGCCAGCGAAGGACAGGCCTACACAGATACGCAGTATTTT.

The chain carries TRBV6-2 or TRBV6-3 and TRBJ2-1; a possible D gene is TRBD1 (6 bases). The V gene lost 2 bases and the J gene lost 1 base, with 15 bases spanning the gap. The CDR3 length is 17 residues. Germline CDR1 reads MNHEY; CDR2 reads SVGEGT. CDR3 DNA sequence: TGTGCCAGCAGTTACGGGGGAACAGGGATTTCCTACAATGAGCAGTTCTTC. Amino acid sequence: CASSYGGTGISYNEQFF.

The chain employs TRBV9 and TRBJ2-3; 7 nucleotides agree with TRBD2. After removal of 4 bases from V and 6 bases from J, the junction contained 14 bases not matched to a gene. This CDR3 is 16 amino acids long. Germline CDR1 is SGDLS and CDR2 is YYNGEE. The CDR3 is CASSPLGEGSRDTQYF. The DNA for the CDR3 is TGTGCCAGCAGCCCACTGGGGGAGGGGAGTCGGGATACGCAGTATTTT.

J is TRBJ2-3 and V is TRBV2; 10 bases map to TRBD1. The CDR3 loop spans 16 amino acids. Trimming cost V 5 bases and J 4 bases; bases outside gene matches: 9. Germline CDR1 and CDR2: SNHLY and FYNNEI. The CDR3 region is CASSPGRTGGADTQYF. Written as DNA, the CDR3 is TGTGCCAGCAGTCCTGGAAGGACAGGGGGTGCAGATACGCAGTATTTT.

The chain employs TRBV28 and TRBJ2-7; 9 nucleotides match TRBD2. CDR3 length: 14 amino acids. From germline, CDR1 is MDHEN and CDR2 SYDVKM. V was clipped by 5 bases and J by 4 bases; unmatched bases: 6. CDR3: CASSLGGRAYEQYF. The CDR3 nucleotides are TGTGCCAGCAGTCTGGGCGGGAGGGCATACGAGCAGTACTTC.

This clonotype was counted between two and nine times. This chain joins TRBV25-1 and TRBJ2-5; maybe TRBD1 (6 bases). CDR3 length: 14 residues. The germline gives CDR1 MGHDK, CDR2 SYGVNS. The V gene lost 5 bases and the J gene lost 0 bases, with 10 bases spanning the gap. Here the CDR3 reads CASSLHRDQETQYF. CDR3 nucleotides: TGTGCCAGCAGTTTACACAGGGACCAAGAGACCCAGTACTTC.

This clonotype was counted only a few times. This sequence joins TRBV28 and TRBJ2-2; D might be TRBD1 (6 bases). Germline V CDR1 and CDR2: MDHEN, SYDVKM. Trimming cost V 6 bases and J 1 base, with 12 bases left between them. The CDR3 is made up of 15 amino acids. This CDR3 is CASSHDRKNTGELFF. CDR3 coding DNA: TGTGCCAGCAGCCATGACAGGAAGAACACCGGGGAGCTGTTTTTT.

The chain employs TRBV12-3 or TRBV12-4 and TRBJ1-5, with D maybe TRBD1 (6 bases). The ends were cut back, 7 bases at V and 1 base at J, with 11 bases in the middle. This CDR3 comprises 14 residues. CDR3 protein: CASKGGRSNQPQHF. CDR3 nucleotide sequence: TGTGCCAGCAAAGGGGGACGGAGCAATCAGCCCCAGCATTTT.

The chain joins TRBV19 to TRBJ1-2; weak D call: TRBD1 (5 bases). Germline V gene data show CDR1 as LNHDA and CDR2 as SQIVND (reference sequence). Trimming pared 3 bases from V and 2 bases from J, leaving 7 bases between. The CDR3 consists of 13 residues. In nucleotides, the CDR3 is TGTGCCAGTAGTATGGAGGGGAACTATGGCTACACCTTC. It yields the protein CASSMEGNYGYTF. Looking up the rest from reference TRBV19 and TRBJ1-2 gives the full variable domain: DGGITQSPKYLFRKEGQNVTLSCEQNLNHDAMYWYRQDPGQGLRLIYYSQIVNDFQKGDIAEGYSVSREKKESFPLTVTSAQKNPTAFYLCASSMEGNYGYTFGSGTRLTVV.

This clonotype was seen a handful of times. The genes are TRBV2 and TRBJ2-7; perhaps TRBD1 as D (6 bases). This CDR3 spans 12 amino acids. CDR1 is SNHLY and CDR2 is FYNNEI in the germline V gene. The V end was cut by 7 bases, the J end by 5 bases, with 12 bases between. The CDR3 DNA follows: TGTGCCAGCACCAGGGACATTAACGAGCAGTACTTC. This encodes CASTRDINEQYF. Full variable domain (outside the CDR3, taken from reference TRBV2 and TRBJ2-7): EPEVTQTPSHQVTQMGQEVILRCVPISNHLYFYWYRQILGQKVEFLVSFYNNEISEKSEIFDDQFSVERPDGSNFTLKIRSTKLEDSAMYFCASTRDINEQYFGPGTRLTVT.

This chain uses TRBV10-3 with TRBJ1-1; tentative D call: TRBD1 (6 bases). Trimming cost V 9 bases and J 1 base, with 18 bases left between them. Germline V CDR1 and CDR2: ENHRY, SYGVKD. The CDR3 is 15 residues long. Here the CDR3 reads CAIGAGVFKNTEAFF. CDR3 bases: TGTGCCATTGGGGCAGGGGTTTTTAAGAACACTGAAGCTTTCTTT.

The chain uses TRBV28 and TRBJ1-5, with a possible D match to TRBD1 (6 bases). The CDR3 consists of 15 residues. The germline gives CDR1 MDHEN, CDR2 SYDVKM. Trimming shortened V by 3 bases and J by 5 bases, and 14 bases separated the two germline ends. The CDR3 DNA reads TGTGCCAGCAGTTTTATTAAGGGGGGCCATCAGCCCCAGCATTTT. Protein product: CASSFIKGGHQPQHF.

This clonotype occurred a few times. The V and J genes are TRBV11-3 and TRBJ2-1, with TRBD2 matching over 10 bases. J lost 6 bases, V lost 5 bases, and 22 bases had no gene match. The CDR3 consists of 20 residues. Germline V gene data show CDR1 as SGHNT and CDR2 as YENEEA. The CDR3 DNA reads TGTGCCAGCAGCCTCGGCACGGGCCTAGCGGGGGTGGGCTTAACCAATGAGCAGTTCTTC. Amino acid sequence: CASSLGTGLAGVGLTNEQFF.

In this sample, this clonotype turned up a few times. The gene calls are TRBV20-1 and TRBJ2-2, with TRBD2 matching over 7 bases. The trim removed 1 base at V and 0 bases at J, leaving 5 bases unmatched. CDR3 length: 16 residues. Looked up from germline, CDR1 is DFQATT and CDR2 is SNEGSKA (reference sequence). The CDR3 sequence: CSARGGGRTNTGELFF. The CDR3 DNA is TGCAGTGCTAGAGGAGGCGGGAGAACGAACACCGGGGAGCTGTTTTTT.

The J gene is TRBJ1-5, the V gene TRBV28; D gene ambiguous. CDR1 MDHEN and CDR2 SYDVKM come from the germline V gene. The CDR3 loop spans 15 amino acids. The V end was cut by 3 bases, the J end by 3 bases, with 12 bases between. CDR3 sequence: CASSFFWENNQPQHF. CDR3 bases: TGTGCCAGCAGTTTCTTCTGGGAAAACAATCAGCCCCAGCATTTT.

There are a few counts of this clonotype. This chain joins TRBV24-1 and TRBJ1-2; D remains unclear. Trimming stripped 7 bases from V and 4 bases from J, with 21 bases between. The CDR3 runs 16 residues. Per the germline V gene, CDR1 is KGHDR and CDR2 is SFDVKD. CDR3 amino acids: CATSDPTYQKGYGYTF. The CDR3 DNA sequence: TGTGCCACCAGCGATCCTACCTACCAAAAGGGCTATGGCTACACCTTC.

The CDR3 spells CASIDSPGRTEAFF. CDR3 in DNA: TGTGCCAGTATTGACAGCCCAGGACGCACTGAAGCTTTCTTT. The chain has TRBV28 and TRBJ1-1, with D tentatively TRBD1 (5 bases). This CDR3 has 14 residues. Trimming pared 9 bases from V and 4 bases from J, leaving 18 bases between. Germline V gene sequence: CDR1 MDHEN, CDR2 SYDVKM.